Judged by abundance, the clone carrying this T cell receptor beta chain is medium-sized. The antigen is unknown. These data belong to a study of cytomegalovirus exposure and HLA in healthy donors. Whole-study findings and limits: The listing of some 170 TCR beta chains classed them as cytomegalovirus-associated. While the bulk of TCR sequences proved rare, some public TCRs turned up in many donors. In vitro work confirmed that a few CMV-associated chains recognize CMV antigens.

Assay: immunoSEQ multiplex PCR; the TCRdb copy retains only in-frame clones and omits some. The table lists approximately 120,000 clones, over 90% of them singletons. Germline V gene data show CDR1 as LGHNA and CDR2 as YNFKEQ. The CDR3 loop spans 16 amino acids. V was clipped by 0 bases and J by 3 bases; unmatched bases: 5. This chain links TRBV4-2 with TRBJ2-7; 10 bases agree with TRBD2. This TCR came from a woman under 30 in good health and CMV-seronegative. Material: PBMCs. This CDR3 is CASSQDGASGSYEQYF. CDR3 coding DNA: TGTGCCAGCAGCCAAGATGGGGCTAGCGGGAGCTACGAGCAGTACTTC.